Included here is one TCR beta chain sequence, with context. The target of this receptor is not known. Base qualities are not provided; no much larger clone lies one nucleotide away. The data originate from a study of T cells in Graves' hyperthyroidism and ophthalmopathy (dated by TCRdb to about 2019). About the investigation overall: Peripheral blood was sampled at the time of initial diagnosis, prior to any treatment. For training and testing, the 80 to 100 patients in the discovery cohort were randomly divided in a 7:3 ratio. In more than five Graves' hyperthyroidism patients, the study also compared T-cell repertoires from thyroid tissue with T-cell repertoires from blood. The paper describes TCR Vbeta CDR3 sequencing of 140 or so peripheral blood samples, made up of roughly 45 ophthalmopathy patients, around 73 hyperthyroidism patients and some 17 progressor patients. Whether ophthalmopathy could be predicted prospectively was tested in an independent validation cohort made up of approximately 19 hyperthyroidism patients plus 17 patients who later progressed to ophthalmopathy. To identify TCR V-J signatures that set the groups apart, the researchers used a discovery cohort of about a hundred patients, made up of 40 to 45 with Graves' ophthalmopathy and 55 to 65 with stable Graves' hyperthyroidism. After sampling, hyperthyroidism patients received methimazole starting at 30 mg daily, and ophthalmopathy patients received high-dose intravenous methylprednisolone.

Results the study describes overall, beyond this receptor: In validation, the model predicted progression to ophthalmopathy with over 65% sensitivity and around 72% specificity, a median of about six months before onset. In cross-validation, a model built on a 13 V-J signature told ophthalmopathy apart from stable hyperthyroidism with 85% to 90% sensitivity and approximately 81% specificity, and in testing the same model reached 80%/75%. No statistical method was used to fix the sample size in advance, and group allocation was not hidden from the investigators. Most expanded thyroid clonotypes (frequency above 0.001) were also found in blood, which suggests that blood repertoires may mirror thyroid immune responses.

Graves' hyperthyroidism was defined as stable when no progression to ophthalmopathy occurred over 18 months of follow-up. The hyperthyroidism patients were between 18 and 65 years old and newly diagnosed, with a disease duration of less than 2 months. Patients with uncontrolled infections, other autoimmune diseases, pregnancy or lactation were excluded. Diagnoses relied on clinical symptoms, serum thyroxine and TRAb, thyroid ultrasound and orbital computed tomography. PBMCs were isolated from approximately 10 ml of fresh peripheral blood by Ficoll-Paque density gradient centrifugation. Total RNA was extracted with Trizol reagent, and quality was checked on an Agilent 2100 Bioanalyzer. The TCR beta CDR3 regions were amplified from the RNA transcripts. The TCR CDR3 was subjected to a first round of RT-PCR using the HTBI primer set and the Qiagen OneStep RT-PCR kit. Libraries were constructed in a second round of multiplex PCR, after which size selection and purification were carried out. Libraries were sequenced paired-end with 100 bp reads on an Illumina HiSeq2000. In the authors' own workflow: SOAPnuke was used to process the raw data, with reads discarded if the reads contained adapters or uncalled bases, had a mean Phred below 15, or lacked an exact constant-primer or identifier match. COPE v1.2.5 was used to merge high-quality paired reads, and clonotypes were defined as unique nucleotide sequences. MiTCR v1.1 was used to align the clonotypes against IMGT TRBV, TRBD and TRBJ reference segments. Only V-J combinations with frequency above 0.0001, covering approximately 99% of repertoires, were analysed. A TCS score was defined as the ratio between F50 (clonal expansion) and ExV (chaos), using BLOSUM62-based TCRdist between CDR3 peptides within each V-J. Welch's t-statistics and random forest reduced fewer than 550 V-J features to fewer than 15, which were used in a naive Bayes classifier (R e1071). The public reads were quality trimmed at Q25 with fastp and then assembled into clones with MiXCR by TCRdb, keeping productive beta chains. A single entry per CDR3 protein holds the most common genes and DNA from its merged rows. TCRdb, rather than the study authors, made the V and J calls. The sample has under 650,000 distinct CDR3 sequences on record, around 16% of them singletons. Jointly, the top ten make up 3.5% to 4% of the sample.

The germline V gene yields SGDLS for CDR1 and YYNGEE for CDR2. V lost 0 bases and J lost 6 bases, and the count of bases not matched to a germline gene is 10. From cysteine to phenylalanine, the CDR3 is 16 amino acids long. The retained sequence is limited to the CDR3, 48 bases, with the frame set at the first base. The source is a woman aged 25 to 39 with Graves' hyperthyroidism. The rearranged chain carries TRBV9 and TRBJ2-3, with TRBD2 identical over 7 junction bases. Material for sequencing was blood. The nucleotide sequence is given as TGTGCCAGCAGCGTAGGGCGCGGGAGCTCGTCGGATACGCAGTATTTT. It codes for CASSVGRGSSSDTQYF.